The TCR beta chain under discussion was sequenced for a study of T cells in Graves' hyperthyroidism and ophthalmopathy (dated by TCRdb to 2018 to 2020). Notes on the research overall: Peripheral blood was collected at initial diagnosis, before any treatment. TCR V-J signatures able to tell the groups apart were searched for in a discovery cohort of around 95 patients, of whom around 42 had Graves' ophthalmopathy and about 60 had stable Graves' hyperthyroidism. Prospective prediction of ophthalmopathy was tested in an independent validation cohort consisting of 18 to 20 hyperthyroidism patients and 15 or so patients who later progressed to ophthalmopathy. The 85 to 100 discovery patients were divided at random into training and test sets in a 7:3 ratio. Thyroid tissue and blood T-cell repertoires from about six Graves' hyperthyroidism patients were also compared in the study. Following sampling, methimazole starting at 30 mg daily was given to hyperthyroidism patients, and high-dose intravenous methylprednisolone was given to ophthalmopathy patients. According to the paper, TCR Vbeta CDR3 sequencing was carried out on some 130 peripheral blood samples, which came from more than 40 ophthalmopathy, under 85 hyperthyroidism and about 17 progressor patients.

Measured from the cysteine to the phenylalanine, the CDR3 is 14 residues long. The read is trimmed to its CDR3 DNA, 42 bases read in frame from base 1. The V end loses 4 bases and the J end loses 0 bases, and a stretch of 8 bases separates them. Sequences SNHLY (CDR1) and FYNNEI (CDR2) are obtained from the germline V gene. Study-wide conclusions, independent of this receptor: Ophthalmopathy was separated from stable hyperthyroidism by a 13 V-J signature model, with roughly 88% sensitivity and roughly 81% specificity obtained in cross-validation and 80%/75% obtained in testing. Sample size was not statistically predetermined, and investigators were not blinded to group allocation. Most expanded thyroid clonotypes (frequency above 0.001) were also found in blood, which suggests that blood repertoires may mirror thyroid immune responses. During validation, the model predicted progression to ophthalmopathy a median of roughly 7.1 months ahead of onset, with just under 71% sensitivity and around 73% specificity.

This clonotype was recorded at least ten times. Its antigen is still unknown. The record has no base qualities; no much larger clone is one base away. The TCR beta CDR3 regions were amplified from RNA transcripts. For the first round of RT-PCR on the TCR CDR3, the HTBI primer set was used together with the Qiagen OneStep RT-PCR kit. A second multiplex PCR round built the libraries, followed by size selection and purification. Libraries were sequenced paired-end with 100 bp reads on an Illumina HiSeq2000. Under the source paper's analysis protocol: SOAPnuke was used to process the raw data, with reads discarded if the reads contained adapters or uncalled bases, had a mean Phred below 15, or lacked an exact constant-primer or identifier match. High-quality paired reads were merged with COPE v1.2.5, and unique nucleotide sequences were defined as clonotypes. MiTCR v1.1 was used to align the clonotypes against IMGT TRBV, TRBD and TRBJ reference segments. Only V-J combinations with frequency above 0.0001, covering about 99% of repertoires, were analysed. The TCS score was defined as F50 (clonal expansion) divided by E x V (chaos), with BLOSUM62-based TCRdist calculated between CDR3 peptides within each V-J. Welch's t-statistics and random forest reduced fewer than 550 V-J features to about 13, which were used in a naive Bayes classifier (R e1071). The raw public data were reprocessed by TCRdb itself: fastp quality trimming at Q25, MiXCR clonotype calling, in-frame beta chains only. Records with the same CDR3 protein are collapsed into one entry carrying the most frequent genes and DNA. The V and J calls, along with clone size, are taken from TCRdb and not from the paper's own processing. The sample profile shows around 700,000 distinct CDR3 sequences; 18% of them were found once. The ten largest make up roughly a sixth of the sample.

Hyperthyroidism patients were aged 18 to 65 years and newly diagnosed, with disease duration of less than 2 months. Any patient with an uncontrolled infection, another autoimmune disease, pregnancy or lactation was excluded. Diagnoses were established on the basis of clinical symptoms, serum thyroxine and TRAb, thyroid ultrasound, and orbital computed tomography. Blood from progressor patients was drawn when they were first diagnosed with hyperthyroidism, before any ophthalmopathy symptoms appeared. PBMCs were isolated from more than 9 ml of fresh peripheral blood by Ficoll-Paque density gradient centrifugation. Progressor patients were first diagnosed with Graves' hyperthyroidism and then developed ophthalmopathy during follow-up. Trizol reagent was used to extract total RNA, and RNA quality was then checked on an Agilent 2100 Bioanalyzer.

The rearrangement combines TRBV2 with TRBJ2-3; the D gene is possibly TRBD1, with 5 bases matching. Sequences were obtained from blood. The receptor comes from a woman aged 50 to 65 with Graves' hyperthyroidism that later progressed to Graves' ophthalmopathy. At the DNA level, the sequence is TGTGCCAGCAGTGGGACATATAGCACAGATACGCAGTATTTT. Its translation reads: CASSGTYSTDTQYF.